This TCR beta chain came from a study of prognosis after radiotherapy for stage I lung cancer. The overall study: Enrollment of stage I non-small cell lung cancer patients ran from early 2018 to early 2019.

CT and PET/CT showed node-negative disease in all patients, none of whom had received prior chemotherapy or radiotherapy or had other malignancies. Notes on the study in general: Patients with distant metastases had lower Shannon entropy after stereotactic body radiation therapy. Median unique TCR clones dropped from roughly 10,000 to 7,000 after stereotactic body radiation therapy.

This clonotype was seen many times. The antigen is not known. This CDR3 spans 15 amino acids. Germline V gives CDR1 SGHKS, CDR2 YYEKEE (reference sequence). V was trimmed by 6 bases and J by 2 bases, leaving 15 bases between them. Researchers used two-round multiplex PCR to amplify TCR beta CDR3 starting from genomic DNA. Individual primers that were specific to each TRBV and TRBJ gene served in first-round PCR. TCRdb recomputed calls from the multiplex PCR reads with MiXCR, one row per CDR3 protein. The sample records more than 15,000 distinct CDR3 sequences, approximately 40% being singletons. Sequencing used PBMCs, obtained before or after stereotactic body radiation therapy (not recorded which). This chain joins TRBV5-5 and TRBJ1-3; possibly TRBD1 for D (6 bases). This receptor was identified in a donor at least 50 years old with non-small cell lung cancer. This CDR3 reads CASNPSGGPGNTIYF. DNA for the CDR3: TGTGCCAGCAATCCTTCGGGGGGGCCTGGAAACACCATATATTTT.